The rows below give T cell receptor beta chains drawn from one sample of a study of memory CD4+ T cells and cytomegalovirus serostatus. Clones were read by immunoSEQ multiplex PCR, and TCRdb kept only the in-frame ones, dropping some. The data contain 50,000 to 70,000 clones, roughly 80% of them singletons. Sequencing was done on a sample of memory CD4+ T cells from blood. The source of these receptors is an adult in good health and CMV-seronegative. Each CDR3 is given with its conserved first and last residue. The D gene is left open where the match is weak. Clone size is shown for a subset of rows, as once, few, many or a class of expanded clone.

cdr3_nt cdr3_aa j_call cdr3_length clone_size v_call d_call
TGTGCCAGCATTAATATAAGGAGGAGGAGCTCCTACGAGCAGTACTTC CASINIRRRSSYEQYF TRBJ2-7 16 . TRBV9 .
TGTACAACAGGGGATGAAAAACTGTTTTTT CTTGDEKLFF TRBJ1-4 10 . TRBV19 TRBD1
TGTGCCAGCAGCGTCGGAGACCCCAAGAACACTGAAGCTTTCTTT CASSVGDPKNTEAFF TRBJ1-1 15 once TRBV9 .
TGTGCCAGCAGCTTAGTTGACAATCAGCCCCAGCATTTT CASSLVDNQPQHF TRBJ1-5 13 . TRBV7-8 .
TGTGCCAGCAGTGATCTCTACGAGCAGTACTTC CASSDLYEQYF TRBJ2-7 11 . TRBV6-1 .
TGTGCCTGGAGTTCGGGAGCCTCCTACGAGCAGTACTTC CAWSSGASYEQYF TRBJ2-7 13 . TRBV30 .
TGCGCCAGCAGCTTGGAACCGGAGGCCGGGGAGCTGTTTTTT CASSLEPEAGELFF TRBJ2-2 14 . TRBV5-1 .
TGTGCCGGGAGGGCGGGGAGAGGTGGAAATGAGCAGTTCTTC CAGRAGRGGNEQFF TRBJ2-1 14 few TRBV6-6 TRBD2
TGTGCCAGTAGTATAGAGCCAGATACGCAGTATTTT CASSIEPDTQYF TRBJ2-3 12 few TRBV19 .
TGTGCCAGCAGTGGACCCGACGGAAACTATGGCTACACCTTC CASSGPDGNYGYTF TRBJ1-2 14 . TRBV6-1 .
TGTGCCAGTATCAGGTTTTCAAGGAGGGTGGAAAAACTGTTTTTT CASIRFSRRVEKLFF TRBJ1-4 15 . TRBV19 .
TGCGCCAGCAGCCGGGACGGGGAAAACATTCAGTACTTC CASSRDGENIQYF TRBJ2-4 13 . TRBV5-1 .
TGTGCCAGCTCACTGGACGGACAACTGTTTTTT CASSLDGQLFF TRBJ1-4 11 . TRBV18 .
TGTGCCAGCAGGACAGTGGGAGCTAACTATGGCTACACCTTC CASRTVGANYGYTF TRBJ1-2 14 . TRBV6-1 .
TGTGCCAGCGGCCACCAGTACAATGAGCAGTTCTTC CASGHQYNEQFF TRBJ2-1 12 . TRBV5-6 .
TGTGCCATCTCGACTAGCGGGGGGCACCAAGAGACCCAGTACTTC CAISTSGGHQETQYF TRBJ2-5 15 . TRBV10-3 TRBD2
TGTGCCAGTAGCCCGCAGAGGAACACTGAAGCTTTCTTT CASSPQRNTEAFF TRBJ1-1 13 . TRBV19 .
TGCGCCAGCAGTAAGCGCGGGAGCACAGATACGCAGTATTTT CASSKRGSTDTQYF TRBJ2-3 14 few TRBV10-1 .
TGTGCCAGCAGCCAAAGACAGGGCTCTGTAAACTCTGGAAACACCATATATTTT CASSQRQGSVNSGNTIYF TRBJ1-3 18 . TRBV4-2 TRBD1
TGTGCCAGCAGATTTTCGGGACAGGGGAGCAATGAGCAGTTCTTC CASRFSGQGSNEQFF TRBJ2-1 15 few TRBV2 TRBD1
TGTGCCAGTAGTCCAAGACGGACAGGATGGTCCCTCCACTTT CASSPRRTGWSLHF TRBJ1-6 14 . TRBV19 TRBD1
TGTGCCAGCAGCTTAGAATTAGGAGGGCCGGTTGAGCAGTTCTTC CASSLELGGPVEQFF TRBJ2-1 15 . TRBV11-1 .
TGTGCCAGCAGTGTGGGGGAATACAATGAGCAGTTCTTC CASSVGEYNEQFF TRBJ2-1 13 few TRBV2 .
TGTGCCAGCAGCTTAGAAGTACTAGCAGGGGGCTCCGAGCAGTACTTC CASSLEVLAGGSEQYF TRBJ2-7 16 . TRBV11-2 TRBD1
TGTGCCAGCAGCGCTCAGGCAGATACGCAGTATTTT CASSAQADTQYF TRBJ2-3 12 . TRBV9 .
TGCGCCAGCAGAACCATGGGGGGAGGGGACACTGAAGCTTTCTTT CASRTMGGGDTEAFF TRBJ1-1 15 . TRBV5-1 .
TGTGCCTGGGGGGGTACATATAATTCACCCCTCCACTTT CAWGGTYNSPLHF TRBJ1-6 13 . TRBV30 .
TGTGCCAGCAGCTTAGGGGGACAAGGGGCTGTAAAACTGTTTTTT CASSLGGQGAVKLFF TRBJ1-4 15 . TRBV7-9 .
TGTGCCAGCAGCTTGGGTAGCACAGATACGCAGTATTTT CASSLGSTDTQYF TRBJ2-3 13 . TRBV7-3 .
TGTGCCAGCAGTTTAGCGGACAGGGGGGAATTACAGTTCTTC CASSLADRGELQFF TRBJ2-1 14 . TRBV27 TRBD1
TGTGCCAGCAGTTTAGGGGGGGGACTAGCGGGAGGTGGCTACGAGCAGTACTTC CASSLGGGLAGGGYEQYF TRBJ2-7 18 . TRBV28 TRBD2
TGTGCCGCCGGGGGCGGCTACGAGCAGTACTTC CAAGGGYEQYF TRBJ2-7 11 . TRBV6-1 .
TGTGCCAGCACCGGGGGGGTCAATCAGCCCCAGCATTTT CASTGGVNQPQHF TRBJ1-5 13 . TRBV18 .
TGCGCCAGCAGCCTCCCAAGCGGACAGGGGAGGAGAAACACCATATATTTT CASSLPSGQGRRNTIYF TRBJ1-3 17 . TRBV4-1 TRBD1
TGTGCCAGCAGCTTAGGCCCACCCAATGAGCAGTTCTTC CASSLGPPNEQFF TRBJ2-1 13 once TRBV11-3 .
TGTGCCAGCAGTGAAAGCACTAATTCACCCCTCCACTTT CASSESTNSPLHF TRBJ1-6 13 few TRBV6-1 .
TGCGCCAGCAGCTTGGTCGGTGCGGGGGGGCCCACAGATACGCAGTATTTT CASSLVGAGGPTDTQYF TRBJ2-3 17 . TRBV5-1 TRBD2
TGCAGCGTGAAAACCCGCCCGTCTAGCGGGAGGGGCTACAATGAGCAGTTCTTC CSVKTRPSSGRGYNEQFF TRBJ2-1 18 . TRBV29-1 TRBD2